The subject of this entry is one T cell receptor (beta chain). Its antigen is not known. The data derive from a study of long-term antiretroviral therapy in people with HIV. Notes on the study in general: Repertoires from HIV showed CDR3 length ranges narrower than those of controls. The data indicate that diversity increased after ART but remained below transplant donor controls.

CDR3 length: 14 residues. Looked up from germline, CDR1 is MNHEY and CDR2 is SMNVEV (reference sequence). V was pared by 4 bases and J by 6 bases, with 4 bases of the junction left unmatched. This was the immunoSEQ v3.0 assay at survey level. Per-sample targets for sequencing were roughly 40,000-55,000 T-cell genomes. TCRdb's table, derived via immunoSEQ multiplex PCR, lists solely in-frame clones and lacks some. This table holds 15,000 or so clones, roughly 82% found once. This clonotype originated in a woman in her forties with HIV. The rearrangement joins TRBV27 to TRBJ2-1, with 9 positions matching TRBD2. Material: unsorted PBMCs, obtained 1.8 years before starting antiretroviral therapy. The CDR3 loop reads CASSSGLARNEQFF. The CDR3 bases are TGTGCCAGCAGTTCGGGACTAGCCCGCAATGAGCAGTTCTTC.